These 16 T cell receptor beta chains share one sample of origin, sequenced in a study of shared clonotypes between healthy human individuals. Here immunoSEQ multiplex PCR was the method, and the copy in TCRdb shows in-frame clones only, minus some. The sample yields under 1 million clones, 90% to 98% seen once. As defined, naive CD8 cells were CD45RO-negative and positively selected for CCR7, with terminally differentiated effector memory CD45RA+ cells excluded. Sequencing used naive CD8+ T cells sorted from blood. These receptors all come from a man between 25 and 39 years old in good health.

The V gene is TRBV18, the J gene TRBJ2-7, with 7 bases fitting TRBD2. CDR3 length equals 15 residues. V lost 8 bases to trimming and J lost 2 bases; unmatched junction nucleotides: 12. The germline V gene encodes CDR1 KGHSH and CDR2 LQKENI. CDR3 DNA: TGTGCCAGCACCCCGGGGCGGGAGAACCCCTACGAGCAGTACTTC. Translating it yields CASTPGRENPYEQYF.

This rearrangement joins TRBV5-6 to TRBJ2-1; D is unresolved. The CDR3 totals 11 residues. Germline CDR1 reads SGHDT; CDR2 reads YYEEEE. The V gene lost 2 bases and the J gene lost 6 bases, with 3 bases spanning the gap. CDR3 region: CASSFSNEQFF. CDR3 bases: TGTGCCAGCAGCTTCTCCAATGAGCAGTTCTTC. The whole variable domain, remainder taken from reference TRBV5-6 and TRBJ2-1, is DAGVTQSPTHLIKTRGQQVTLRCSPKSGHDTVSWYQQALGQGPQFIFQYYEEEERQRGNFPDRFSGHQFPNYSSELNVNALLLGDSALYLCASSFSNEQFFGPGTRLTVL.

The rearrangement joins TRBV5-8 to TRBJ2-1, with D perhaps TRBD1 (5 bases). V lost 0 bases and J lost 8, with 12 bases in between. The CDR3 runs to 14 residues. CDR1 and CDR2 from the germline V gene are SGHTS and YDEGEE. Written as DNA, the CDR3 is TGTGCCAGCAGCTTGGCCCAGGGTCAGCATGAGCAGTTCTTC. Translating gives CASSLAQGQHEQFF.

The chain couples TRBV7-9 to TRBJ2-5, with TRBD1 matching over 8 bases. CDR1 is SEHNR, CDR2 FQNEAQ, per germline (reference sequence). This CDR3 contains 14 residues. Trimming at V came to 8 bases and at J to 5 bases, leaving 10 bases not matched to a gene. CDR3 DNA sequence: TGTGCCAGCGGTCGGTCAGGGGGCCGGGAGACCCAGTACTTC. It yields the protein CASGRSGGRETQYF.

This clone was counted once. This chain uses TRBV4-1 with TRBJ2-5; 10 nucleotides align to TRBD2. Germline CDR1 reads MGHRA; CDR2 reads YSYEKL. Unmatched junction bases numbered 4, after V lost 1 base and J lost 5 bases. The CDR3 runs to 15 residues. This chain's CDR3 is CASSQGLAGDETQYF. The CDR3 bases are TGCGCCAGCAGCCAAGGTCTAGCGGGAGATGAGACCCAGTACTTC.

CDR3 sequence reads: CASSTGKGYTF. In DNA, the CDR3 is TGTGCCAGCTCCACGGGGAAGGGCTACACCTTC. This chain uses TRBV7-9 with TRBJ1-2; D remains unclear. Germline V gene data show CDR1 as SEHNR and CDR2 as FQNEAQ (reference sequence). Between the trimmed V and J ends, which lost 8 bases and 8 bases, there was a span of 12 bases. The CDR3 contains 11 residues.

The rearrangement links TRBV6-1 to TRBJ1-1; D is ambiguous. Germline lookup yields CDR1 MNHNS and CDR2 SASEGT. The CDR3 sequence is 13 residues long. The V end was cut by 0 bases, the J end by 9 bases, with 11 bases between. CDR3 DNA sequence: TGTGCCAGCAGTGAAGCGCTGGCCGGCCAAGCTTTCTTT. Translation gives CASSEALAGQAFF.

The chain links TRBV9 to TRBJ1-1; 7 bases fit TRBD1. With V trimmed by 3 bases and J by 0 bases, 2 bases remained unmatched. The length of the CDR3 is 14 residues. Germline values: CDR1 SGDLS, CDR2 YYNGEE. The CDR3 sequence: CASSGGTVNTEAFF. The CDR3 bases are TGTGCCAGCAGCGGGGGGACAGTGAACACTGAAGCTTTCTTT.

The chain employs TRBV28 and TRBJ1-1, with D maybe TRBD1 (5 bases). The CDR3 contains 16 residues. Trimming stripped 5 bases from V and 1 base from J, with 17 bases between. Germline CDR1 MDHEN, CDR2 SYDVKM. As DNA, the CDR3 is TGTGCCAGCAGTATAGCCCGTGGGGCCCCGAACACTGAAGCTTTCTTT. Protein: CASSIARGAPNTEAFF.

The CDR3 nucleotides read TGTGCCAGCACGGACAGTCCCACAGATACGCAGTATTTT. Amino acid sequence: CASTDSPTDTQYF. The chain uses TRBV9 and TRBJ2-3; D perhaps matches TRBD1 (6 bases). V dropped 6 bases and J dropped 2 bases, with 10 bases sitting between them. The CDR3 extends over 13 amino acids. Germline V CDR1 and CDR2: SGDLS, YYNGEE.

The rearrangement joins TRBV9 to TRBJ2-1; D possibly uses TRBD1 or TRBD2 (6 bases each). Trimming left V 2 bases short and J 7 bases short, with 13 bases between. The CDR3 is 14 amino acids. CDR1 and CDR2 (germline): SGDLS, YYNGEE. DNA of the CDR3: TGTGCCAGCAGCGTTGGAGGGGGACTTAATGAGCAGTTCTTC. This gives the protein CASSVGGGLNEQFF.

The chain carries TRBV7-9 and TRBJ2-1; 9 positions match TRBD1. The CDR3 has 15 residues. CDR1 is SEHNR and CDR2 is FQNEAQ in the germline V gene (reference sequence). V shed 4 bases and J 9 bases; nucleotides not matched to a gene: 10. CDR3 protein: CASSSTTGGDGEQFF. The CDR3 DNA is TGTGCCAGCAGCTCGACGACAGGGGGAGATGGTGAGCAGTTCTTC.

This sequence joins TRBV27 and TRBJ2-2, with 7 bases lining up with TRBD1. The CDR3 sequence is 15 residues long. The V segment lost 5 bases and the J segment 2 bases; nucleotides outside the gene matches: 5. Germline V CDR1 and CDR2: MNHEY, SMNVEV (reference sequence). CDR3 protein: CASSPTGFNTGELFF. CDR3 nucleotides: TGTGCCAGCAGTCCGACAGGGTTCAACACCGGGGAGCTGTTTTTT.

CDR3 in DNA: TGCGCCAGCAGCCAAGAATGGGACAGAAAAAATGAAAAACTGTTTTTT. Encoded protein: CASSQEWDRKNEKLFF. This chain joins TRBV4-3 and TRBJ1-4; 7 bases line up with TRBD1. This CDR3 has 16 residues. V gave up 0 bases and J gave up 5 bases; unmatched junction bases: 6. Germline V gives CDR1 LGHNA, CDR2 YSLEER.

The chain employs TRBV29-1 and TRBJ2-7; D is possibly TRBD1 (6 bases). The CDR3 is made up of 13 amino acids. Germline loops: CDR1 SQVTM, CDR2 ANQGSEA. V was shortened by 7 bases and J by 2 bases, with 15 bases between the two germline ends. Here the CDR3 DNA reads TGCAGCGCTCATAACCGGGACACCTACGAGCAGTACTTC. This codes for CSAHNRDTYEQYF.

The chain carries TRBV6-4 and TRBJ2-1; TRBD2 matches at 14 bases. CDR1 MRHNA and CDR2 SNTAGT come from the germline V gene. CDR3 length equals 20 residues. J lost 3 bases, V lost 5 bases, and 15 bases had no gene match. The CDR3 region has the DNA TGTGCCAGCAGTTCGTTAGCGCTCGGGACTAGCGGGAGTAGCTACAATGAGCAGTTCTTC. This translates into CASSSLALGTSGSSYNEQFF.